This entry describes one T cell receptor beta chain. In this sample, this clonotype turned up many times. The antigen it binds to is not known. No much larger clone is present one base from it, and per-base qualities are unavailable. Library preparation employed multiplex PCR. TCRdb names Illumina HiSeq 4000 as the instrument used. iRepertoire HTBI primers and Arm-PCR amplification of CDR3 regions were used to construct TCR beta libraries. Before sequencing, the PCR products went through gel purification. The original pipeline was this. A total of roughly 67 TRBV and approximately 15 TRBJ segments were identified across samples and were used for gene usage analysis of CDR3 amino acid clonotypes. Filtered high-quality paired reads were merged into contigs using COPE and FqMerger. BLAST was used to align contigs to IMGT TRBV, TRBD and TRBJ reference genes, and CDR3 was defined according to IMGT. Highly expanded clones were defined as clonotypes with a frequency above 0.1%. Repertoire diversity was measured by Shannon entropy, and V-J evenness by the Gini coefficient. A clonotype found in more than one individual was treated as public. The public reads were quality trimmed at Q25 with fastp and then assembled into clones with MiXCR by TCRdb, keeping productive beta chains. Rows merge per CDR3 protein into single entries with the most common DNA and genes. For this entry, the V and J calls and clone size follow TCRdb and not the study's own pipeline. The sample table holds some 440,000 distinct CDR3 sequences, of which about 20% were seen once. 7% to 9.5% of the sample rests with the top ten.

This specimen comes from a study of regulatory T cells in long-lasting Graves disease (dated by TCRdb to the early 2020s). As for the study more broadly: Persistent Graves' disease was defined as persistently positive TSH receptor autoantibodies together with antithyroid drug treatment for over 5 years. Persistent Graves' disease patients were compared with newly diagnosed Graves' disease patients by peripheral blood TCR sequencing and RNA sequencing. The study was registered as a clinical trial and conducted in China. A total of around 35 samples underwent TCR sequencing: some 13 from persistent and about 20 from newly diagnosed Graves' disease patients. On average, persistent Graves' disease patients in the clinical cohort had been on antithyroid drugs for around 9.5 years.

The time point tag for this specimen amounts to: persistent/refractory GD, antithyroid drugs over 5 years with positive TRAb. RNA was extracted from PBMCs in TRIzol for both TCR sequencing and RNA sequencing. The diagnosis of Graves' disease was made according to American Thyroid Association guidelines. The patients came from an endocrinology department in Xi'an, China. From each patient, nine milliliters of peripheral blood was collected into an EDTA anticoagulant tube. PBMCs were isolated by Ficoll Paque Plus density gradient separation without further T cell sorting. RNA quality was checked with an Agilent 2100 Bioanalyzer and agarose gel, and concentration with a NanoDrop 2000. The research as a whole found: Only the TCR beta chain was sequenced and analyzed. TRBV28, TRBJ1-2 and TRBJ2-5 were preferentially used in persistent disease, while TRBV20-1 and TRBJ2-1 were favored in newly diagnosed disease. Because the primary lesion, thyroid tissue, could not be accessed, the study looked at peripheral blood alone. A larger number of public clonotypes was shared among persistent patients (more than 2,500) than among newly diagnosed patients (around 890). Compared with newly diagnosed patients, patients with persistent Graves' disease had lower TCR Shannon entropy and fewer highly expanded clones, which suggests clonal expansion. The authors noted that the small sample size was a limitation that may lower accuracy.

The V end loses 0 bases and the J end loses 9 bases, and a stretch of 18 bases separates them. From a lookup of the germline V gene, CDR1 and CDR2 are SGDLS and YYNGEE. From the cysteine up to the phenylalanine, the CDR3 has a length of 15 residues. The read is trimmed to its CDR3 DNA, 45 bases read in frame from base 1. This material consisted of peripheral blood mononuclear cells (PBMCs), taken when the disease was refractory, from a patient treated with antithyroid drugs. The source of this sequence is a female donor with Graves disease. The chain is made from TRBV9 and TRBJ1-1; no D gene can be assigned with confidence. In nucleotide form, the sequence is TGTGCCAGCAGCGTAGGGGATGGGCAGATGGAAAAAGCTTTCTTT. Its amino acids are CASSVGDGQMEKAFF.